One sample yielded the 5 T cell receptor beta chains listed below, sequenced in a study of OX40 agonist ivuxolimab in advanced cancers. TCRdb's table, derived via immunoSEQ multiplex PCR, lists solely in-frame clones and lacks some. This sample carries fewer than 40,000 clones, about 92% of them seen once, and the ten largest clones take 0.92%. The input for sequencing was CD4+ or CD8+ T cells sorted from blood, taken in a trial of the OX40 agonist ivuxolimab. These receptors were collected from an adult with an advanced solid tumor such as melanoma, head and neck, liver or kidney cancer.

The chain couples TRBV5-1 to TRBJ2-1; D perhaps matches TRBD1 (6 bases). This CDR3 has 14 amino acids. Trimming cost V 8 bases and J 2 bases, with 14 bases left between them. Germline CDR1 and CDR2: SGHRS and YFSETQ. CDR3 nucleotides: TGCGCCAGTGGGTCAGAGGGGGCCTACAATGAGCAGTTCTTC. Translated, it gives CASGSEGAYNEQFF.

This clone was observed a single time. The chain is built from TRBV6-5 and TRBJ2-7, with TRBD2 matching over 7 bases. CDR3 length: 14 residues. Unmatched junction bases numbered 5, after V lost 6 bases and J lost 0 bases. The germline gives CDR1 MNHEY, CDR2 SVGAGI. The CDR3 DNA is TGTGCCAGCAGGCGACCTAGCGGCTCCTACGAGCAGTACTTC. Protein: CASRRPSGSYEQYF.

The gene calls are TRBV18 and TRBJ2-1, with 12 bases matching TRBD2. The CDR3 covers 17 residues. The germline gives CDR1 KGHSH, CDR2 LQKENI. V shed 0 bases and J 6 bases; nucleotides not matched to a gene: 6. The CDR3 region is CASSPPTSGRVPNEQFF. The CDR3 DNA is TGTGCCAGCTCACCACCGACTAGCGGGAGAGTTCCCAATGAGCAGTTCTTC.

The chain couples TRBV28 to TRBJ1-5; no reliable D call. V lost 1 base and J 6 bases, leaving 10 bases between the germline ends. The length of the CDR3 is 14 residues. Germline V gene lookup returns CDR1 MDHEN and CDR2 SYDVKM. CDR3 bases: TGTGCCAGCAGTTTATTTCTGGGAACTCAGCCCCAGCATTTT. It translates to CASSLFLGTQPQHF.

V and J are TRBV6-5 and TRBJ1-1, with 10 bases fitting TRBD1. Germline V gene lookup returns CDR1 MNHEY and CDR2 SVGAGI. The CDR3 contains 15 residues. The J segment lost 8 bases and the V segment lost 7 bases, leaving 13 bases of the junction unmatched. The CDR3 coding sequence is TGTGCCAGCAATCCCCCGGGACAGGGGATTAGGGAAGCTTTCTTT. This translates into CASNPPGQGIREAFF.